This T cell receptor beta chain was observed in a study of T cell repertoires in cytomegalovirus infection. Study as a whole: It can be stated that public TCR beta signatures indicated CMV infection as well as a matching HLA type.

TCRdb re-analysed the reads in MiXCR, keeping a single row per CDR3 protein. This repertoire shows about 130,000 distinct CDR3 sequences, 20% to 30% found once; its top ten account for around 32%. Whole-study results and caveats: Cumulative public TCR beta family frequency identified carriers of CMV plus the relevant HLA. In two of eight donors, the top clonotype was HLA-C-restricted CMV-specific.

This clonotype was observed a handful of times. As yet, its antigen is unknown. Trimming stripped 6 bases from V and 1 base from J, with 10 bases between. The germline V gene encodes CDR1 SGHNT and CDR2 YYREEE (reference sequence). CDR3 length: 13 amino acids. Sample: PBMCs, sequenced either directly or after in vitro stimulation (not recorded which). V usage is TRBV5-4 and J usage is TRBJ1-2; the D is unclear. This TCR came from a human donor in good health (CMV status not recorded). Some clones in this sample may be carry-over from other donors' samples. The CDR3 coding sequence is TGTGCCAGCACTTCAACGGATAACTATGGCTACACCTTC. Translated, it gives CASTSTDNYGYTF.